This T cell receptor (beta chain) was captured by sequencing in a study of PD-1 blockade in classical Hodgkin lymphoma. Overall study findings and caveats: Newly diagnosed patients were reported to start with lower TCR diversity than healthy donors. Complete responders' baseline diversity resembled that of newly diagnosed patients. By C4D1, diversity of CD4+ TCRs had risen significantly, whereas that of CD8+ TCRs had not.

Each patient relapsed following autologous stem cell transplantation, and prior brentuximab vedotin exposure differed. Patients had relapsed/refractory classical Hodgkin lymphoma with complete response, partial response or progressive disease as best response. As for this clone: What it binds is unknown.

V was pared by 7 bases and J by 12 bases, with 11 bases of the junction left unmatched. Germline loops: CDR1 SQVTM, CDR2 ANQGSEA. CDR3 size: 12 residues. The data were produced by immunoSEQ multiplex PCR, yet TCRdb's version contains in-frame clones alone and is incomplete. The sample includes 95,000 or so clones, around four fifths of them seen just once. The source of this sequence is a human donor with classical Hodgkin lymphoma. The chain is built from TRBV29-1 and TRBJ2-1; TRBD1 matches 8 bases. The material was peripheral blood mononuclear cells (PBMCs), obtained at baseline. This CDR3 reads CSAGTGVGVQFF. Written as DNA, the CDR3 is TGCAGCGCCGGGACAGGTGTTGGGGTGCAGTTCTTC.